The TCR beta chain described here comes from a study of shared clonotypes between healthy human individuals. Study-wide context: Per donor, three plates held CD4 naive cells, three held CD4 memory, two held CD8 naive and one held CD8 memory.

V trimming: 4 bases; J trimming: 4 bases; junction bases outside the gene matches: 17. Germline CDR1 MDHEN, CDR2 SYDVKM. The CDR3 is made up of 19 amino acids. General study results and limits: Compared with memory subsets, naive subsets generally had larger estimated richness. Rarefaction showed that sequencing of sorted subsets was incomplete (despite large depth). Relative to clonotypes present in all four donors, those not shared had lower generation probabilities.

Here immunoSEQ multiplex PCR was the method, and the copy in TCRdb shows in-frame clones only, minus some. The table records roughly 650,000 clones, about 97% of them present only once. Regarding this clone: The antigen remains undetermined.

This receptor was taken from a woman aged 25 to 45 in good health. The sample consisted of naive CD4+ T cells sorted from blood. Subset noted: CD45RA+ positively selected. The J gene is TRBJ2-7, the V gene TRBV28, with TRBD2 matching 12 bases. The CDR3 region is CASSSRTGGGLAGLYEQYF. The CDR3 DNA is TGTGCCAGCAGTTCCCGGACAGGTGGCGGACTAGCGGGACTGTACGAGCAGTACTTC.